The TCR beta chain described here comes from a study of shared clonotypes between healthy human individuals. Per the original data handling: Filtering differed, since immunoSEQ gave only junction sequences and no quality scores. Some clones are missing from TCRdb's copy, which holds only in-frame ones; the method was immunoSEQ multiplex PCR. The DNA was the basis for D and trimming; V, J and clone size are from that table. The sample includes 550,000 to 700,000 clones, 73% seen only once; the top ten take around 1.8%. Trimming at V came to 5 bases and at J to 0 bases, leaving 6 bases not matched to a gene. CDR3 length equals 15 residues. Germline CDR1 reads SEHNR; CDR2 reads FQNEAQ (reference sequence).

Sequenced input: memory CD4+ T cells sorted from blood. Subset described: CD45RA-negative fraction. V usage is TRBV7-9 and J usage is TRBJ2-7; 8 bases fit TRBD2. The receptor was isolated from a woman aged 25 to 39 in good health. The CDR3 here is CASSVSGIYSYEQYF. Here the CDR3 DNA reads TGTGCCAGCAGCGTTAGCGGGATATACTCCTACGAGCAGTACTTC.